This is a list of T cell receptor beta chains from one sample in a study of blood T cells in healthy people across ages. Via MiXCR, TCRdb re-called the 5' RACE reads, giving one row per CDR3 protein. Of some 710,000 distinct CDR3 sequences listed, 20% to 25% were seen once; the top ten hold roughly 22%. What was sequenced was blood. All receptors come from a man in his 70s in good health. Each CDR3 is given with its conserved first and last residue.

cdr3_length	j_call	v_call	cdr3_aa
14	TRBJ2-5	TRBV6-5	CASRRQDPRGTQYF
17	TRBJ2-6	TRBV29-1	CSVVHRGRTPGANVLTF
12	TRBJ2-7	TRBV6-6	CASRAEGYEQYF
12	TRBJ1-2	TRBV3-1	CASTSGPYGYTF
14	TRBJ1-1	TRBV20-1	CSAREFDTNTEAFF
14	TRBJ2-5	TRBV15	CATSRGTTQETQYF
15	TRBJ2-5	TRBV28	CASSNRAGAQETQYF
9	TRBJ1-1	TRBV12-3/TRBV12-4	CAIKPEAFF
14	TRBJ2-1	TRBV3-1	CASSHVSREGFQFF
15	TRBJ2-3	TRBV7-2	CASSGGPASTDTQYF
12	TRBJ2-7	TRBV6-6	CASKQEFGEQYF
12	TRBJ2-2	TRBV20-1	CSARKDTGELFF
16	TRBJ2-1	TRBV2	CASTVQGASSYNEQFF
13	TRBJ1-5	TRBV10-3	CAIREQVVKPQHF
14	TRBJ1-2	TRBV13	CASSPPGEWGGYTF
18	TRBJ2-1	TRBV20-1	CSANWGLAGGSSYNEQFF
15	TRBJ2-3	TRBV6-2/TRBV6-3	CASSYSGLDTDTQYF
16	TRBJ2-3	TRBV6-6	CASSGALAGEGDTQYF
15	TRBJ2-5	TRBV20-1	CSARFRQGTKETQYF
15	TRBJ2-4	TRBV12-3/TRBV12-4	CASSLEGGGKNIQYF
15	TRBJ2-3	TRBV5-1	CASSLDSQSTDTQYF
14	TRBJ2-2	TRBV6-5	CASSFGLAGGELFF
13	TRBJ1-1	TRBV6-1	CASLRTRDTEAFF
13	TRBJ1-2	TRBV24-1	CATSKQEGYGYTF
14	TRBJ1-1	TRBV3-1	CASSQGPGTLKAFF
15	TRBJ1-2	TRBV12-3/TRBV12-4	CASVPSWGSNYGYTF
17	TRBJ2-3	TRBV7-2	CASSARASGASTDTQYF
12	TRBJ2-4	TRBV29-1	CSGQGRENIQYF
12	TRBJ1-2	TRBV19	CASNVGRDGYTF
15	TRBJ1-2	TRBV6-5	CASSFVWDAAYGYTF
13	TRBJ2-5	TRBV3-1	CASSQAFQETQYF
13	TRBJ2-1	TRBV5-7	CASSFDRGSSKLF